This T cell receptor (beta chain) was documented in a study of blood T cell repertoires in COVID-19. At the level of the study: PBMCs, B-cell-depleted T cells, or T cells provided the cDNA or gDNA that made up the material.

Study processing details: Estimation of nucleated cell counts was performed using reference gene primer amplification. Method: immunoSEQ multiplex PCR; TCRdb's copy keeps in-frame clones and lacks some. The DNA gave D and trimming, while V, J and clone size come from that table. The sample lists roughly 280,000 clones, approximately 92% occurring once. With respect to this clone: An end of the junction differs from the germline gene, which may be a read error.

Participant age was about 18 to 100 years, and participants resided in approximately 24 US areas. Cohort 3 recovery required two negative PCRs, clearance, or symptom resolution. This CDR3 has 13 residues. CDR1 and CDR2 (germline): SNHLY, FYNNEI. Sample: PBMCs or T cells enriched from blood (not recorded which). The chain uses TRBV2 and TRBJ2-1; D gene unclear. The clonotype was recovered from a woman under 30 who had recovered from COVID-19. CDR3 sequence: CASTGPPYYEQFF. CDR3 bases: TGTGCCAGCACCGGTCCCCCCTACTATGAGCAGTTCTTC.